This T cell receptor beta chain was retrieved from a study of blood T cell repertoires in COVID-19. Background on the study: Material from acute and convalescent COVID-19 was sourced from the United States, Italy and Spain. The cDNA or gDNA used as material had been derived from T cells, B-cell-depleted T cells, or PBMCs.

Authors' processing steps: Reference gene primers were amplified, and this amplification served to estimate nucleated cell counts. Assay used: immunoSEQ multiplex PCR; TCRdb lists only in-frame clones, some missing. Clone size and V and J calls were adopted from that table, with D and trimming inferred from the DNA. The sample holds around 130,000 clones, 70% to 90% seen once. Trimming took 3 bases from V and 2 from J; bases not matched to a gene: 8. The CDR3 totals 16 residues. CDR1 is SGDLS and CDR2 is YYNGEE in the germline V gene. The material sequenced was peripheral blood. This chain joins TRBV9 and TRBJ1-3; TRBD1 matches 7 bases. The origin of this receptor is a woman aged 45-60 years who had recovered from COVID-19. The DNA of the CDR3 is TGTGCCAGCAGCGCTAAAGACAGGGTGGCTGGAAACACCATATATTTT. This encodes CASSAKDRVAGNTIYF.